What follows are 29 T cell receptor beta chains derived from one specimen sequenced in a study of vaccination and CD4 T cells after COVID-19. TCRdb called the PCR reads again in MiXCR, with one record for every CDR3 protein. Seen here are about 21,000 distinct CDR3 sequences, more than 45% observed once, and the top ten hold 0.99%. The specimen comprised CD4+ T cells from blood, sampled before SARS-CoV-2 vaccination. The receptors originated from a human donor who had recovered from COVID-19.

This clonotype was seen a single time. This chain links TRBV5-1 with TRBJ2-2, with no clear D. The CDR3 consists of 13 residues. V dropped 1 base and J dropped 6 bases, with 7 bases sitting between them. Germline V gene data show CDR1 as SGHRS and CDR2 as YFSETQ. This CDR3 is CASSLNPPGELFF. Written as DNA, the CDR3 is TGCGCCAGCAGCTTGAATCCCCCCGGGGAGCTGTTTTTT.

The CDR3 sequence: CSARDPAGRGETQYF. The CDR3 DNA reads as TGCAGTGCTAGAGATCCGGCAGGGCGGGGGGAGACCCAGTACTTC. The chain recombines TRBV20-1 with TRBJ2-5; 7 nucleotides agree with TRBD2. CDR3 length: 15 residues. Trimming cost V 0 bases and J 5 bases; bases outside gene matches: 9. Germline CDR1 DFQATT, CDR2 SNEGSKA (reference sequence).

This clonotype occurred a few times. The chain couples TRBV6-2 or TRBV6-3 to TRBJ1-5; no definite D call. The CDR3 runs 18 residues. CDR1 and CDR2 (germline): MNHEY, SVGEGT. Trimming removed 0 bases from V and 0 bases from J, with 15 bases in between. CDR3 sequence reads: CASSYSMSRPISNQPQHF. As DNA, the CDR3 is TGTGCCAGCAGTTACTCGATGTCTCGACCGATTAGCAATCAGCCCCAGCATTTT.

This sequence joins TRBV15 and TRBJ1-3; no clear D gene. Germline V gene data show CDR1 as LNHNV and CDR2 as YYDKDF (reference sequence). This CDR3 has 16 amino acids. V was clipped by 1 base and J by 0 bases, with 10 bases between them. The CDR3 DNA is TGTGCCACCAGCAGAGTTGGTCGGGCCTCTGGAAACACCATATATTTT. It is translated as CATSRVGRASGNTIYF.

The gene calls are TRBV6-1 and TRBJ2-7; maybe TRBD2 (5 bases). The CDR3 covers 16 residues. The ends were cut back, 2 bases at V and 6 bases at J, with 20 bases in the middle. Germline V CDR1 and CDR2: MNHNS, SASEGT. CDR3 nucleotide sequence: TGTGCCAGCAGTGAATATGAGGGAGTCCGCGCCGCCGAGCAGTACTTC. As protein: CASSEYEGVRAAEQYF.

This clonotype turned up a few times. The chain joins TRBV20-1 to TRBJ1-6; D may be TRBD1 (6 bases). The CDR3 contains 13 residues. Germline lookup yields CDR1 DFQATT and CDR2 SNEGSKA (reference sequence). Trimming shortened V by 6 bases and J by 10 bases, and 16 bases separated the two germline ends. CDR3 in DNA: TGCAGTGCCGGTCGGGGGCGAGGATCACCCCTCCACTTT. It yields the protein CSAGRGRGSPLHF.

The V and J genes are TRBV20-1 and TRBJ2-3; TRBD2 aligns across 10 bases. This CDR3 is built from 19 residues. V dropped 4 bases and J dropped 7; count of bases not matched to a gene: 23. Per the germline V gene, CDR1 is DFQATT and CDR2 is SNEGSKA (reference sequence). The CDR3: CSAIPLFSPSGRIVNTQYF. The CDR3 nucleotides read TGCAGTGCTATCCCACTTTTTAGTCCTAGCGGGAGAATAGTGAATACGCAGTATTTT.

The V call is TRBV7-2, the J call TRBJ1-5, with D unclear. V dropped 1 base and J dropped 7 bases, with 14 bases sitting between them. The CDR3 spans 15 residues. Germline CDR1 reads SGHTA; CDR2 reads FQGNSA. The CDR3 sequence: CASSLGVQRTQPQHF. The CDR3 DNA reads TGTGCCAGCAGCTTAGGGGTCCAGAGGACCCAGCCCCAGCATTTT.

The V gene is TRBV30, the J gene TRBJ1-6; weak D call: TRBD1 (6 bases). With 3 bases removed from V and 7 bases from J, the gap between germline ends came to 10 bases. Germline V gene sequence: CDR1 GTSNPN, CDR2 SVGIG (reference sequence). The CDR3 is 13 amino acids. CDR3 sequence: CAWRQGGNSPLHF. CDR3 nucleotides: TGTGCCTGGAGACAGGGCGGGAATTCACCCCTCCACTTT.

This clonotype has only a few counts. This chain connects TRBV2 to TRBJ1-2; D is ambiguous. Germline V gene lookup returns CDR1 SNHLY and CDR2 FYNNEI. V lost 6 bases to trimming and J lost 2 bases, with 7 bases between them. CDR3 length: 12 amino acids. The CDR3 nucleotides are TGTGCCAGCAGCGAACAAAACTATGGCTACACCTTC. The encoded protein is CASSEQNYGYTF.

This clonotype appeared once. V and J are TRBV6-1 and TRBJ1-4; TRBD1 agrees at 7 bases. CDR1 and CDR2 (germline): MNHNS, SASEGT. With 6 bases clipped from V and 2 bases from J, the junction kept 3 bases outside the gene matches. The CDR3 runs 14 residues. The CDR3 DNA reads as TGTGCCAGCAGGTTGACAGGGACTAATGAAAAACTGTTTTTT. It yields the protein CASRLTGTNEKLFF.

The V and J genes are TRBV28 and TRBJ1-1; 8 nucleotides align to TRBD1. The V gene's germline CDR1 is MDHEN and CDR2 SYDVKM. The CDR3 consists of 13 residues. The V segment lost 7 bases and the J segment 10 bases; nucleotides outside the gene matches: 11. Here the CDR3 reads CASTGGAIPRAFF. Written as DNA, the CDR3 is TGTGCCAGCACAGGGGGCGCGATCCCCCGAGCTTTCTTT.

This clonotype was recorded a few times. This CDR3 reads CASSAQTGGSETQYF. CDR3 bases: TGTGCCAGCAGTGCTCAGACAGGGGGGTCGGAGACCCAGTACTTC. The V call is TRBV28, the J call TRBJ2-5; 9 bases agree with TRBD1. Trimming cost V 5 bases and J 5 bases; bases outside gene matches: 9. The CDR3 loop spans 15 amino acids. Germline V lookup: CDR1 MDHEN, CDR2 SYDVKM.

The V and J genes are TRBV7-8 and TRBJ2-7, with TRBD1 matching over 7 bases. Germline V gives CDR1 SGHVS, CDR2 FQNEAQ. V was clipped by 1 base and J by 3 bases; unmatched bases: 12. This CDR3 contains 17 residues. The CDR3 loop is CASSLVWGQLNDYEQYF. CDR3 sequence (DNA): TGTGCCAGCAGCTTAGTATGGGGACAGCTTAATGACTACGAGCAGTACTTC.

This clonotype occurred a few times. This chain connects TRBV4-3 to TRBJ2-1; TRBD2 is a possible D gene (5 bases). Germline V CDR1 and CDR2: LGHNA, YSLEER. Trimming removed 1 base from V and 1 base from J, with 8 bases in between. This CDR3 is 15 amino acids long. DNA for the CDR3: TGCGCCAGCAGCCAAGGAGGGAATTCCTACAATGAGCAGTTCTTC. It encodes CASSQGGNSYNEQFF.

The genes are TRBV20-1 and TRBJ2-3; TRBD2 matches 7 bases. The CDR3 spans 15 residues. Germline CDR1 DFQATT, CDR2 SNEGSKA (reference sequence). V was clipped by 3 bases and J by 2 bases; unmatched bases: 8. The DNA for the CDR3 is TGCAGTGCTAGGGGTGGGGGGGTGAACACAGATACGCAGTATTTT. Translating it yields CSARGGGVNTDTQYF.

This chain uses TRBV11-1 with TRBJ2-2, with TRBD2 matching over 10 bases. CDR3 length: 14 residues. CDR1 and CDR2 from the germline V gene are SGHAT and FQDESV (reference sequence). J was trimmed by 2 bases and V by 9 bases; bases with no gene match: 3. The CDR3 nucleotides are TGTGCCAGTCAGCGGGAGGGCAACACCGGGGAGCTGTTTTTT. Translating gives CASQREGNTGELFF.

This chain connects TRBV7-3 to TRBJ1-5; D is possibly TRBD1 (5 bases). CDR1 is SGHTA, CDR2 FQGTGA, per germline. The CDR3 is made up of 14 amino acids. Trimming removed 6 bases at V and 3 bases at J, with 12 bases between. The CDR3 loop is CASSSTEDNQPQHF. CDR3 nucleotide sequence: TGTGCCAGCAGTTCGACAGAAGACAATCAGCCCCAGCATTTT.

This clonotype appeared a few times. The chain couples TRBV6-1 to TRBJ1-5; weak D call: TRBD1 (5 bases). The length of the CDR3 is 16 residues. Germline CDR1 MNHNS, CDR2 SASEGT. Trimming pared 6 bases from V and 1 base from J, leaving 16 bases between. The CDR3 spells CASSATRGGSNQPQHF. The CDR3 DNA follows: TGTGCCAGCAGCGCCACCCGGGGGGGGAGCAATCAGCCCCAGCATTTT.

J is TRBJ1-5 and V is TRBV12-3 or TRBV12-4; 9 nucleotides match TRBD1. The CDR3 runs to 13 residues. With V trimmed by 7 bases and J by 7 bases, 5 bases remained unmatched. CDR3 coding DNA: TGTGCCAGCACTAGGGACAGGGACCAGCCCCAGCATTTT. Translating gives CASTRDRDQPQHF.

The table lists this clonotype with a few counts. V is TRBV11-1 and J is TRBJ1-1; no definite D call. The germline V gene encodes CDR1 SGHAT and CDR2 FQDESV (reference sequence). V lost 4 bases, J lost 5 bases, and 20 bases lay in between. The CDR3 sequence is 16 residues long. This chain's CDR3 is CASSSLPGGGWTEAFF. The CDR3, as DNA: TGTGCCAGCAGCTCCTTACCCGGTGGCGGATGGACTGAAGCTTTCTTT.

This chain uses TRBV7-9 with TRBJ1-4; D is undetermined. V was cut by 10 bases and J by 4 bases, with 13 bases left in between. Germline CDR1 is SEHNR and CDR2 is FQNEAQ (reference sequence). This CDR3 is built from 13 residues. In DNA, the CDR3 is TGTGCCATCCGCGGTGGGCGTAATGAAAAACTGTTTTTT. Translation gives CAIRGGRNEKLFF.

This clonotype was detected a few times. The chain uses TRBV6-5 and TRBJ1-5, with 10 positions matching TRBD1. The CDR3 covers 16 residues. The V segment lost 2 bases and the J segment 9 bases; nucleotides outside the gene matches: 10. Per germline, CDR1 MNHEY and CDR2 SVGAGI. The CDR3 loop is CASSYAGTGEGGPQHF. The CDR3 coding sequence is TGTGCCAGCAGTTACGCGGGGACAGGGGAAGGGGGGCCCCAGCATTTT.

This clonotype was seen more than once but under ten times. The chain links TRBV20-1 to TRBJ2-7, with TRBD2 matching 11 bases. Trimming removed 6 bases from V and 2 bases from J; junction bases left unmatched: 6. The CDR3 is 14 residues long. Germline CDR1 reads DFQATT; CDR2 reads SNEGSKA (reference sequence). CDR3 sequence (DNA): TGCAGTGCCCTCCGACTAGCGGGAACCTACGAGCAGTACTTC. Translating it yields CSALRLAGTYEQYF.

CDR3 residues: CSPPGLFTDTQYF. DNA for the CDR3: TGCAGTCCCCCGGGTCTATTCACAGATACGCAGTATTTT. The V gene is TRBV20-1, the J gene TRBJ2-3; D not resolved. The CDR3 runs to 13 residues. The V gene's germline CDR1 is DFQATT and CDR2 SNEGSKA (reference sequence). Deletions cut 8 bases from V and 2 bases from J, with 14 bases between.

This clonotype has more than one count but fewer than ten. J is TRBJ2-3 and V is TRBV20-1, with 10 bases fitting TRBD2. Germline V CDR1 and CDR2: DFQATT, SNEGSKA (reference sequence). The CDR3 length is 16 residues. Germline trimming cut 6 bases from V and 0 bases from J; bases unmatched to any gene: 9. CDR3 in DNA: TGCAGTGCGGCCGGGACTAGCGTTCGAAGCACAGATACGCAGTATTTT. It specifies CSAAGTSVRSTDTQYF.

This clonotype has only a few counts. The chain has TRBV7-3 and TRBJ2-2; no clear D gene. This CDR3 has 14 residues. V dropped 6 bases and J dropped 4 bases, with 12 bases sitting between them. In germline, CDR1 is SGHTA, CDR2 FQGTGA. The CDR3 sequence: CASSSGPSTGELFF. Written as DNA, the CDR3 is TGTGCCAGCAGTTCCGGGCCATCCACCGGGGAGCTGTTTTTT.

The chain employs TRBV27 and TRBJ2-4, with D unclear. The CDR3 is made up of 12 amino acids. Germline CDR1 MNHEY, CDR2 SMNVEV (reference sequence). Trimming removed 8 bases at V and 9 bases at J, with 14 bases between. The CDR3 coding sequence is TGTGCCAGCTACCCCGCGTTGGGCATTCAGTACTTC. It is translated as CASYPALGIQYF.

The gene calls are TRBV15 and TRBJ2-1; D may be TRBD1 (6 bases). The V end lost 0 bases, the J end lost 9 bases, and 18 bases lay between the germline ends. The CDR3 loop spans 16 amino acids. CDR1 and CDR2 (germline): LNHNV, YYDKDF (reference sequence). The CDR3 region has the DNA TGTGCCACCAGCAGAGATCGCCGACTACAAGGGGGTGAGCAGTTCTTC. It specifies CATSRDRRLQGGEQFF.